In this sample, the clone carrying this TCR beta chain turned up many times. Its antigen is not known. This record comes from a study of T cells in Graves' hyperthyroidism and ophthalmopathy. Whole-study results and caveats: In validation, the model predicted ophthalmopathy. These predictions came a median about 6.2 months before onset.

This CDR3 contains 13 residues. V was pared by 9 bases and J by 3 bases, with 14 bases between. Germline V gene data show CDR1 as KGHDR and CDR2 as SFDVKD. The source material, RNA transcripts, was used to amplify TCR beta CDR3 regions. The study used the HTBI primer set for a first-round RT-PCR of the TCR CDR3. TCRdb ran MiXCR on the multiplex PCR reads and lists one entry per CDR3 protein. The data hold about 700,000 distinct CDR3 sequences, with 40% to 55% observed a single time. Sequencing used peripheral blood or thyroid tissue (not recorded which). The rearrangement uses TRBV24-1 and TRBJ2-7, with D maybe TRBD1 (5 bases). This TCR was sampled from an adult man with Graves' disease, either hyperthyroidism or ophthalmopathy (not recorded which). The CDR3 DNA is TGTGCCACCGCGGCAGGGCCGGGCTACGAGCAGTACTTC. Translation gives CATAAGPGYEQYF.